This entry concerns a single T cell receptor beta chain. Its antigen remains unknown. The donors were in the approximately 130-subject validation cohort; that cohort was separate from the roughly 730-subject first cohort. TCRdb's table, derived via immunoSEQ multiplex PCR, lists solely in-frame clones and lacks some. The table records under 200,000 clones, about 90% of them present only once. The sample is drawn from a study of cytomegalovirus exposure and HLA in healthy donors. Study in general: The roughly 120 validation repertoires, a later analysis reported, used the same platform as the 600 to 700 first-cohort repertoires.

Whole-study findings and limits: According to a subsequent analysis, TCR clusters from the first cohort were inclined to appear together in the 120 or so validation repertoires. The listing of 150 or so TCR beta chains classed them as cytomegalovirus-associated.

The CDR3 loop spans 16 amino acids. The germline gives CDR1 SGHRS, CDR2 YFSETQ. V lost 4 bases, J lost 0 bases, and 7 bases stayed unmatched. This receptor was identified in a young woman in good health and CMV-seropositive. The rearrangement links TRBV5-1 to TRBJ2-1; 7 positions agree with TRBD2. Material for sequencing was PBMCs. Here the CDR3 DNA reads TGCGCCAGCAGCACTGGCGGGGGAATCTCCTACAATGAGCAGTTCTTC. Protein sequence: CASSTGGGISYNEQFF.